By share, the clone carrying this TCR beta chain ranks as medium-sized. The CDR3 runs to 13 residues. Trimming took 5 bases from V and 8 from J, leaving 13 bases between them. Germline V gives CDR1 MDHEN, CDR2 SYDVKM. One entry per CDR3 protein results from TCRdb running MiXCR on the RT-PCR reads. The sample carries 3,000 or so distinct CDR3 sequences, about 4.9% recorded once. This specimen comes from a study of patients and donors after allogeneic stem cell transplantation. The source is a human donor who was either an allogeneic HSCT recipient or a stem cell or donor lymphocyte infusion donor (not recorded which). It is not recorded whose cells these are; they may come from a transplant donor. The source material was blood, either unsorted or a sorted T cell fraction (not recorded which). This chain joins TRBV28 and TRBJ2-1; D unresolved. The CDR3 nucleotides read TGTGCCAGCAGTCCGAGACCGTCCGATGAGCAGTTCTTC. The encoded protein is CASSPRPSDEQFF.